This T cell receptor (beta chain) came from a study of lymphopenia after photon versus proton radiotherapy. Regarding the study as a whole: Oligoclonal CD8+ Temra expansion after nadir drove photon patients' diversity drop. Under photons, naive T cells and diversity fell while effector/memory populations rose. Larger post-nadir TCR diversity loss correlated inversely with survival in deceased patients. Better survival with proton therapy was suggested as possible, not demonstrated.

The table came from immunoSEQ multiplex PCR; TCRdb's copy has only in-frame clones and leaves some out. This sample has more than 45,000 clones, with approximately 84% found just once. CDR3 length: 18 residues. Germline CDR1 reads SGHTA; CDR2 reads FQGNSA. The junction had 11 bases not matched to a gene; V was cut back by 1 base and J by 8 bases. Comment on this clone: What it binds is unknown.

The TCR originated in a man aged 55-75 years with pancreatic cancer. The starting material was peripheral blood, obtained from a patient treated with proton-based radiotherapy. The chain recombines TRBV7-2 with TRBJ2-3, with 14 positions matching TRBD2. The CDR3 sequence is CASSLDSGTSGSFGTQYF. DNA for the CDR3: TGTGCCAGCAGCTTAGACTCCGGGACTAGCGGGAGCTTTGGTACGCAGTATTTT.